This T cell receptor (beta chain) was identified during a study of Graves' ophthalmopathy and Graves' hyperthyroidism. The V gene's germline CDR1 is SGHTA and CDR2 FQGNSA. V was pared by 4 bases and J by 5 bases, with 11 bases between. This CDR3 has 14 residues. This clonotype was detected ten times or more. Researchers turned away patients with other autoimmune diseases, uncontrolled infections, pregnancy or lactation. Orbital computed tomography, thyroid ultrasound, TRAb, serum thyroxine and clinical symptoms formed the basis of diagnosis. The sequenced template was RNA, covering the TCR beta CDR3 region. First-round RT-PCR with HTBI primers preceded a second-round multiplex PCR. From the multiplex PCR reads, TCRdb called clonotypes with MiXCR, one entry per CDR3 protein. This sample has 650,000 to 900,000 distinct CDR3 sequences; around 40% occur once, and the top ten carry less than 55%.

The receptor was isolated from an adult man with Graves' ophthalmopathy. Input material: peripheral blood. The rearrangement uses TRBV7-2 and TRBJ1-4; a weak D match, TRBD1 (5 bases). The CDR3 nucleotides are TGTGCCAGCAGCTCGGGACCGGCGAATGAAAAACTGTTTTTT. Amino acid sequence: CASSSGPANEKLFF.